This TCR beta chain was obtained from a study of T cells in pancreatic ductal adenocarcinoma. Data came from immunoSEQ multiplex PCR; TCRdb stores just in-frame clones and leaves some out. In the table there are 85,000 to 120,000 clones, about 95% of which are singletons. Points from the study as a whole: The resected pancreatic cancer cohort was biased toward the minority with early-stage disease. Tumors hold more CD45RO+ effector T cells, which may bias toward lower diversity. Tumor samples had fewer productive templates and roughly 7.3-fold fewer unique clonotypes than blood. No significant tumor-blood clonality difference; means were about 0.1 and 0.065.

As concerns this clone: Its matching antigen is unknown.

Surgery without prior neoadjuvant therapy was the treatment of the selected pancreatic ductal adenocarcinoma patients. Input material: PBMCs. This clonotype was obtained from a human donor with pancreatic ductal adenocarcinoma.

The CDR3 reads CASSFGQESYEQYF. For the CDR3, the DNA is TGTGCCAGCAGCTTTGGTCAGGAATCATACGAGCAGTACTTC. The chain carries TRBV7-2 and TRBJ2-7, with D unclear. The CDR3 runs to 14 residues. The V and J ends lost 3 bases and 4 bases respectively, with 13 bases between them. The germline V gene encodes CDR1 SGHTA and CDR2 FQGNSA.